This T cell receptor beta chain was profiled in a study of blood T cell repertoires in COVID-19. Study-level information: Nucleic acid was either cDNA or gDNA, and it came from T cells, B-cell-depleted T cells, or PBMCs.

As processed by the authors: From reference gene primer amplification, estimates of nucleated cell counts were derived. TCRdb's table, derived via immunoSEQ multiplex PCR, lists solely in-frame clones and lacks some. For V, J and clone size, that table is used; D and trimming come from the DNA. The sample consists of under 250,000 clones, about 80% of them appearing once. This CDR3 spans 15 amino acids. V lost 0 bases, J lost 3 bases, and 13 bases lay in between. Germline values: CDR1 SGDLS, CDR2 YYNGEE. The genes are TRBV9 and TRBJ2-7; perhaps TRBD1 as D (7 bases). This clonotype originated in a woman aged 55-70 years with acute or convalescent COVID-19. Sequencing input: peripheral blood. CDR3 loop: CASSVGQGGNYEQYF. In nucleotides, the CDR3 is TGTGCCAGCAGCGTAGGTCAGGGGGGAAACTACGAGCAGTACTTC.